By share of the sample, the clone carrying this TCR beta chain is medium-sized (0.01 to 0.1%). Its antigen is unidentified. The data were obtained in a study of tumor and adjacent non-tumor tissue in lung cancer. Across the whole study: There were about 12 adenocarcinoma, a couple of squamous cell carcinoma and 1 small cell lung cancer cases.

The library came from three nested PCR rounds adapted from ARM-PCR protocols. TCRdb reprocessed the multiplex PCR reads with MiXCR, giving one entry per CDR3 protein. The profile covers fewer than 120,000 distinct CDR3 sequences, with 84% appearing a single time and approximately 24% taken by the ten largest. No cell sorting was done before RNA was extracted from the tissue. Donors were chemotherapy-naive, newly diagnosed lung cancer surgical patients in China, August–late 2014. Study-level results: Significantly higher TCR diversity was found in tumor than normal lung.

Sequencing used lung tumor tissue. The sequence was obtained from a man between 65 and 85 years old with non-small cell lung cancer.

CDR3 sequence: CSAAYVDTQYF. The CDR3 nucleotides read TGCAGCGCCGCGTACGTAGATACGCAGTATTTT. V is TRBV29-1 and J is TRBJ2-3; D remains ambiguous. Germline assignment: CDR1 SQVTM and CDR2 ANQGSEA. V was shortened by 7 bases and J by 5 bases, with 10 bases between the two germline ends. The CDR3 extends over 11 amino acids.